A selection of T cell receptor beta chains follows, all from one sample in a study of blood T cell repertoires in COVID-19. The protocol was immunoSEQ multiplex PCR, while the TCRdb copy is restricted to in-frame clones and leaves out a portion. The data hold 170,000 or so clones, with around 87% observed a single time. The sample consisted of PBMCs or T cells enriched from blood (not recorded which). The receptors come from a woman aged 45-65 years who had recovered from COVID-19. The CDR3 runs from the conserved cysteine through the conserved F or W. Fields, in order: V gene, J gene, clone size, D gene, CDR3 length, CDR3 protein, CDR3 DNA. The D gene is left open where the match is weak. The listing skips clone size in some rows; elsewhere it reads once, few, many or a size class.

TRBV19	TRBJ2-5	-	-	15	CASSFLGRLEETQYF	TGTGCCAGTAGTTTCCTGGGGCGACTAGAAGAGACCCAGTACTTC
TRBV7-8	TRBJ2-3	-	-	16	CASYDFRPISSDTQYF	TGTGCCAGCTACGACTTTCGCCCCATAAGTTCTGATACGCAGTATTTT
TRBV6-2/TRBV6-3	TRBJ2-2	-	-	16	CASSLPTGQPTGELFF	TGTGCCAGCAGCTTACCCACAGGACAGCCCACCGGGGAGCTGTTTTTT
TRBV5-8	TRBJ2-3	few	TRBD1	17	CASSFFGGTGLADTQYF	TGTGCCAGCAGCTTCTTCGGGGGGACAGGGTTAGCGGATACGCAGTATTTT
TRBV7-2	TRBJ2-5	once	-	15	CASSPLPSAEETQYF	TGTGCCAGCAGCCCTCTCCCAAGCGCGGAAGAGACCCAGTACTTC
TRBV2	TRBJ1-1	-	TRBD1	14	CASTSFDRGGEAFF	TGTGCCAGCACTAGTTTTGACAGGGGTGGGGAAGCTTTCTTT
TRBV7-6	TRBJ2-7	few	TRBD2	16	CASSRGLAGNSYEQYF	TGTGCCAGCAGCAGAGGACTAGCGGGGAATTCCTACGAGCAGTACTTC
TRBV6-4	TRBJ2-3	-	-	13	CASSAEFTDTQYF	TGTGCCAGCAGTGCTGAGTTCACAGATACGCAGTATTTT
TRBV6-5	TRBJ2-7	-	TRBD1	11	CASRQGFEQYF	TGTGCCAGCAGACAGGGGTTTGAGCAGTACTTC
TRBV11-3	TRBJ1-1	-	TRBD1	15	CASRPDRAMNTEAFF	TGTGCCAGCAGACCCGACAGGGCCATGAACACTGAAGCTTTCTTT
TRBV7-8	TRBJ2-1	once	TRBD1	19	CASSQTRFPKDRGGNEQFF	TGTGCCAGCAGCCAGACTCGATTTCCTAAAGACAGGGGGGGCAATGAGCAGTTCTTC
TRBV3-1/TRBV3-2	TRBJ2-5	-	-	17	CASSQEVSSVGSETQYF	TGTGCCAGCAGCCAAGAAGTGTCTAGCGTCGGGTCAGAGACCCAGTACTTC
TRBV6-1	TRBJ1-5	-	-	13	CASSEAPGQPQHF	TGTGCCAGCAGTGAAGCACCGGGGCAGCCCCAGCATTTT
TRBV27	TRBJ1-4	-	-	18	CASSLPPSRGAREEKLFF	TGTGCCAGCAGTTTACCTCCCAGTCGGGGGGCGCGGGAGGAAAAACTGTTTTTT
TRBV5-5	TRBJ2-3	-	-	17	CASSSQGSYPGTDTQYF	TGTGCCAGCAGCTCTCAGGGTTCCTACCCTGGCACAGATACGCAGTATTTT
TRBV15	TRBJ2-2	-	TRBD1	16	CATSRGGQGDTGELFF	TGTGCCACCAGCAGAGGGGGACAGGGAGACACCGGGGAGCTGTTTTTT
TRBV18	TRBJ2-7	-	-	15	CASSPGTASSYEQYF	TGTGCCAGCTCACCCGGGACTGCTAGCTCCTACGAGCAGTACTTC
TRBV9	TRBJ1-3	few	TRBD1	16	CASSGTGTGAGNTIYF	TGTGCCAGCAGCGGAACCGGGACAGGGGCTGGAAACACCATATATTTT
TRBV11-3	TRBJ2-2	-	-	14	CASSLVRGTGELFF	TGTGCCAGCAGCTTAGTCCGAGGAACCGGGGAGCTGTTTTTT
TRBV7-8	TRBJ1-1	-	-	15	CASRFRDTGNTEAFF	TGTGCCAGCAGATTCCGAGATACAGGGAACACTGAAGCTTTCTTT
TRBV9	TRBJ2-3	-	TRBD2	17	CASSVEAAGGFTDTQYF	TGTGCCAGCAGCGTAGAGGCAGCGGGGGGGTTCACAGATACGCAGTATTTT
TRBV7-8	TRBJ1-1	-	-	13	CASSLIPGTEAFF	TGTGCCAGCAGCTTAATCCCGGGGACTGAAGCTTTCTTT
TRBV9	TRBJ2-7	-	TRBD2	15	CASSPWGGREDEQYF	TGTGCCAGCAGCCCCTGGGGGGGAAGAGAGGACGAGCAGTACTTC
TRBV5-4	TRBJ2-1	-	-	12	CASRISRNEQFF	TGTGCCAGCAGAATTTCTAGGAATGAGCAGTTCTTC
TRBV19	TRBJ1-1	-	-	14	CASSIDRAGSEAFF	TGTGCCAGTAGTATAGATAGGGCAGGGTCTGAAGCTTTCTTT
TRBV4-2	TRBJ2-7	-	-	16	CASSRWGLGSSYEQYF	TGTGCCAGCAGCCGATGGGGACTGGGCAGCTCCTACGAGCAGTACTTC
TRBV7-2	TRBJ2-1	-	TRBD2	16	CASSLVFGTSNNEQFF	TGTGCCAGCAGCTTAGTTTTCGGGACTAGCAACAATGAGCAGTTCTTC
TRBV7-8	TRBJ2-3	-	-	14	CASSLGGQADTQYF	TGTGCCAGCAGCTTAGGGGGGCAGGCAGATACGCAGTATTTT
TRBV7-8	TRBJ1-6	few	-	14	CASSLTGNNSPLHF	TGTGCCAGCAGCTTGACAGGCAATAATTCACCCCTCCACTTT
TRBV7-2	TRBJ1-3	-	-	15	CASSSFGGYGNTIYF	TGTGCCAGCAGCTCATTCGGGGGGTACGGAAACACCATATATTTT
TRBV6-6	TRBJ1-2	-	TRBD1	13	CASRPGQGLYYTF	TGTGCCAGCAGACCCGGACAGGGGCTATACTACACCTTC
TRBV19	TRBJ1-2	-	-	14	CASSMLVSNYGYTF	TGTGCCAGTAGTATGCTAGTGAGTAACTATGGCTACACCTTC
TRBV12-3/TRBV12-4	TRBJ2-7	-	-	12	CASSRQSYEQYF	TGTGCCAGCAGTCGACAGTCTTACGAGCAGTACTTC
TRBV20-1	TRBJ1-6	few	-	12	CSASGGDSPLHF	TGCAGTGCTAGTGGGGGGGATTCACCCCTCCACTTT
TRBV7-6	TRBJ2-3	-	TRBD2	17	CASSRRTSGENTDTQYF	TGTGCCAGCAGCCGAAGGACTAGCGGGGAGAACACAGATACGCAGTATTTT
TRBV6-5	TRBJ1-1	-	-	13	CASSYSPDTEAFF	TGTGCCAGCAGTTACTCCCCGGACACTGAAGCTTTCTTT
TRBV7-3	TRBJ2-1	-	-	14	CASSLRSSYNEQFF	TGTGCCAGCAGCTTAAGGAGCTCCTACAATGAGCAGTTCTTC
TRBV4-1	TRBJ1-5	-	-	15	CASSLRAAGNQPQHF	TGCGCCAGCAGCCTGAGGGCGGCGGGCAATCAGCCCCAGCATTTT
TRBV5-1	TRBJ2-1	-	TRBD2	18	CASSGGGLAGSPSSEQFF	TGCGCCAGCAGCGGGGGGGGACTAGCGGGGTCCCCTAGCAGTGAGCAGTTCTTC
TRBV6-1	TRBJ1-5	-	-	14	CASSEARGLRPQHF	TGTGCCAGCAGTGAAGCTAGAGGGCTAAGGCCCCAGCATTTT